Presented here are 2 T cell receptor beta chains from one specimen sequenced in a study of immune evolution from preneoplasia to lung adenocarcinoma. Assay used: immunoSEQ multiplex PCR; TCRdb lists only in-frame clones, some missing. The sample carries about 8,300 clones, around 83% recorded once. Sequencing was performed on FFPE invasive lung adenocarcinoma tissue. These receptors were collected from a person aged 50-69 years with lung adenocarcinoma.

The V call is TRBV5-8, the J call TRBJ2-7; D call uncertain. CDR3 size: 11 residues. The V end was cut by 4 bases, the J end by 2 bases, with 4 bases between. In germline, CDR1 is SGHTS, CDR2 YDEGEE. Here the CDR3 reads CASSGAYEQYF. The CDR3 nucleotides are TGTGCCAGCAGCGGCGCCTACGAGCAGTACTTC. Full variable domain (rest looked up from reference TRBV5-8 and TRBJ2-7): EAGVTQSPTHLIKTRGQQATLRCSPISGHTSVYWYQQALGLGLQFLLWYDEGEERNRGNFPPRFSGRQFPNYSSELNVNALELEDSALYLCASSGAYEQYFGPGTRLTVT.

The chain combines TRBV5-6 with TRBJ1-1, with 8 bases fitting TRBD1. Germline V lookup: CDR1 SGHDT, CDR2 YYEEEE. The CDR3 totals 14 residues. Losses at the gene ends were 0 bases for V and 3 bases for J; bases not matched to a gene: 1. The CDR3 here is CASSLGTGYTEAFF. DNA for the CDR3: TGTGCCAGCAGCTTGGGGACAGGGTACACTGAAGCTTTCTTT. Variable domain in full (rest from reference TRBV5-6 and TRBJ1-1): DAGVTQSPTHLIKTRGQQVTLRCSPKSGHDTVSWYQQALGQGPQFIFQYYEEEERQRGNFPDRFSGHQFPNYSSELNVNALLLGDSALYLCASSLGTGYTEAFFGQGTRLTVV.